This passage covers 26 T cell receptor beta chains from one sample sequenced in a study of blood T cell repertoires in COVID-19. TCRdb's table, derived via immunoSEQ multiplex PCR, lists solely in-frame clones and lacks some. The sample has about 230,000 clones, around four fifths seen once; the top ten hold roughly 8.7%. The sequenced sample consisted of peripheral blood. The receptors were gathered from a man between 40 and 49 years old with active or convalescent COVID-19.

The chain uses TRBV5-1 and TRBJ1-3, with a possible D match to TRBD1 (5 bases). Germline CDR1 SGHRS, CDR2 YFSETQ. V was trimmed by 3 bases and J by 1 base, leaving 11 bases between them. The CDR3 totals 15 residues. The CDR3 loop is CASSSGTGSGNTIYF. CDR3 nucleotides: TGCGCCAGCAGCTCCGGGACTGGATCTGGAAACACCATATATTTT.

In its sample, this clone was seen a few times. This chain links TRBV7-2 with TRBJ2-3; 7 bases fit TRBD1. The V segment lost 5 bases and the J segment 5 bases; nucleotides outside the gene matches: 4. This CDR3 comprises 13 residues. Germline assignment: CDR1 SGHTA and CDR2 FQGNSA. As DNA, the CDR3 is TGTGCCAGCAGCGGGGACAGAAAAGATACGCAGTATTTT. Translating it yields CASSGDRKDTQYF.

This chain links TRBV12-3 or TRBV12-4 with TRBJ2-7, with D possibly being TRBD2 (6 bases). The CDR3 spans 13 residues. Trimming stripped 3 bases from V and 6 bases from J, with 12 bases between. The CDR3 is CASSFVYGSEQYF. For the CDR3, the DNA is TGTGCCAGCAGTTTCGTCTACGGGAGCGAGCAGTACTTC.

This chain links TRBV4-3 with TRBJ1-1, with D maybe TRBD1 (5 bases). In germline, CDR1 is LGHNA, CDR2 YSLEER. V lost 3 bases and J 1 base, leaving 12 bases between the germline ends. The CDR3 contains 15 residues. Here the CDR3 reads CASSHRGKRNTEAFF. The CDR3, as DNA: TGCGCCAGCAGCCATAGGGGAAAACGGAACACTGAAGCTTTCTTT.

The gene calls are TRBV11-3 and TRBJ2-7; TRBD2 might be the D (5 bases). The length of the CDR3 is 13 residues. V was trimmed by 0 bases and J by 5 bases, leaving 8 bases between them. CDR1 is SGHNT, CDR2 YENEEA, per germline. CDR3 bases: TGTGCCAGCAGCTTAGAACCCGGGAACGAGCAGTACTTC. It is translated as CASSLEPGNEQYF. Combining the CDR3 with reference TRBV11-3 and TRBJ2-7 gives the whole variable domain EAGVVQSPRYKIIEKKQPVAFWCNPISGHNTLYWYLQNLGQGPELLIRYENEEAVDDSQLPKDRFSAERLKGVDSTLKIQPAELGDSAVYLCASSLEPGNEQYFGPGTRLTVT.

V and J are TRBV6-1 and TRBJ1-2; tentatively, D is TRBD1 (5 bases). The CDR3 contains 14 residues. Germline V gene data show CDR1 as MNHNS and CDR2 as SASEGT. V gave up 3 bases and J gave up 2 bases, with 10 bases separating them. The CDR3 loop is CASSDPRGNYGYTF. For the CDR3, the DNA is TGTGCCAGCAGTGACCCGCGGGGGAACTATGGCTACACCTTC.

This chain connects TRBV29-1 to TRBJ2-7, with D perhaps matching TRBD1 (6 bases). Trimming cost V 4 bases and J 2 bases, with 12 bases left between them. This CDR3 spans 13 amino acids. CDR1 SQVTM and CDR2 ANQGSEA come from the germline V gene. The CDR3 DNA follows: TGCAGCGTTGTGGGACAAGGTACCTACGAGCAGTACTTC. Amino acids: CSVVGQGTYEQYF.

This clone was detected once. This chain uses TRBV19 with TRBJ1-2, with D hard to call. The CDR3 is 13 amino acids. Germline loops: CDR1 LNHDA, CDR2 SQIVND (reference sequence). Trimming pared 6 bases from V and 6 bases from J, leaving 14 bases between. The CDR3 DNA follows: TGTGCCAGTAGATTTGCGGGTACTGATGGCTACACCTTC. Protein sequence: CASRFAGTDGYTF.

This clone occurred a few times. This chain links TRBV14 with TRBJ1-1, with D possibly matching TRBD1 (6 bases). V was shortened by 4 bases and J by 4 bases, with 16 bases between the two germline ends. The germline V gene encodes CDR1 SGHDN and CDR2 FVKESK. The CDR3 is 15 amino acids. CDR3 amino acids: CASSRLPQGRTEAFF. CDR3 bases: TGTGCCAGCAGCCGCCTCCCGCAGGGGCGCACTGAAGCTTTCTTT. Complete variable domain (other parts from reference TRBV14 and TRBJ1-1): EAGVTQFPSHSVIEKGQTVTLRCDPISGHDNLYWYRRVMGKEIKFLLHFVKESKQDESGMPNNRFLAERTGGTYSTLKVQPAELEDSGVYFCASSRLPQGRTEAFFGQGTRLTVV.

The gene calls are TRBV19 and TRBJ1-1, with 8 bases aligning to TRBD1. The germline gives CDR1 LNHDA, CDR2 SQIVND (reference sequence). V dropped 2 bases and J dropped 4; count of bases not matched to a gene: 3. This CDR3 comprises 14 residues. The CDR3 sequence: CASSISGGGTEAFF. CDR3 coding DNA: TGTGCCAGTAGTATATCAGGGGGCGGCACTGAAGCTTTCTTT.

The genes are TRBV3-1 (or the pseudogene TRBV3-2) and TRBJ2-7, with 7 bases matching TRBD2. CDR1 is LGHDT, CDR2 YNNKEL, per germline (reference sequence). V lost 4 bases, J lost 2 bases, and 2 bases stayed unmatched. The CDR3 has 13 residues. The CDR3 DNA is TGTGCCAGCAGCCTAGCGGGTCCCTACGAGCAGTACTTC. Amino acids: CASSLAGPYEQYF.

The chain recombines TRBV27 with TRBJ1-3; tentative D call: TRBD1 (5 bases). Germline values: CDR1 MNHEY, CDR2 SMNVEV (reference sequence). The V end was cut by 5 bases, the J end by 0 bases, with 14 bases between. The CDR3 spans 16 residues. CDR3 nucleotides: TGTGCCAGCAGTACCATCATCAGGGCCTCTGGAAACACCATATATTTT. Protein sequence: CASSTIIRASGNTIYF.

The chain is built from TRBV6-1 and TRBJ2-3, with 9 positions matching TRBD2. Germline V gene lookup returns CDR1 MNHNS and CDR2 SASEGT. V lost 3 bases to trimming and J lost 2 bases; unmatched junction nucleotides: 3. The CDR3 contains 15 residues. CDR3 protein: CASSELAGPTDTQYF. For the CDR3, the DNA is TGTGCCAGCAGTGAGCTAGCGGGGCCCACAGATACGCAGTATTTT.

This sequence joins TRBV24-1 and TRBJ2-3; TRBD1 might be the D (6 bases). CDR1 KGHDR and CDR2 SFDVKD come from the germline V gene. The germline V and J ends were trimmed by 4 bases and 7 bases, with 14 bases remaining between them. CDR3 length: 14 residues. The CDR3 sequence is CATSDPGQIYTQYF. CDR3 nucleotide sequence: TGTGCCACCAGTGACCCGGGACAAATATATACGCAGTATTTT.

CDR3 nucleotide sequence: TGCAGCGTTGAATCCTCGGGGTACAATGAGCAGTTCTTC. It codes for CSVESSGYNEQFF. The chain uses TRBV29-1 and TRBJ2-1; D possibly corresponds to TRBD2 (5 bases). CDR1 SQVTM and CDR2 ANQGSEA come from the germline V gene. Trimming took off 2 bases at V and 4 bases at J, with 9 bases between the two ends. The CDR3 covers 13 residues.

For the CDR3, the DNA is TGTGCCAGCAGCCCCCTGGACAGGGTGAACACTGAAGCTTTCTTT. It codes for CASSPLDRVNTEAFF. This chain connects TRBV4-2 to TRBJ1-1; 8 positions agree with TRBD1. CDR3 length equals 15 residues. CDR1 and CDR2 (germline): LGHNA, YNFKEQ. J lost 0 bases, V lost 4 bases, and 4 bases had no gene match.

With regard to this clone: Other DNA sequences within the sample encode an identical CDR3. The chain is built from TRBV6-6 and TRBJ2-7; D is ambiguous. CDR3 size: 12 residues. Germline lookup yields CDR1 MNHNY and CDR2 SVGAGI (reference sequence). V lost 0 bases and J lost 4, with 4 bases in between. CDR3 coding DNA: TGTGCCAGCAGTTACTCGTCGTACGAGCAGTACTTC. It is translated as CASSYSSYEQYF.

The gene calls are TRBV7-9 and TRBJ2-5; TRBD1 aligns across 8 bases. Germline values: CDR1 SEHNR, CDR2 FQNEAQ (reference sequence). V was pared by 3 bases and J by 4 bases, with 7 bases of the junction left unmatched. The CDR3 runs 15 residues. The CDR3 coding sequence is TGTGCCAGCAGCTTGCCCTCCAGGGGGCGAGAGACCCAGTACTTC. It encodes CASSLPSRGRETQYF.

This rearrangement joins TRBV6-6 to TRBJ1-5, with TRBD1 matching 8 bases. The germline V gene has CDR1 MNHNY and CDR2 SVGAGI (reference sequence). The CDR3 totals 14 residues. V lost 7 bases to trimming and J lost 4 bases; unmatched junction nucleotides: 6. The CDR3 DNA follows: TGTGCCAGCAAGGTGGACAGGGAAAATCAGCCCCAGCATTTT. This encodes CASKVDRENQPQHF.

At least ten counts were recorded for this clone. The chain joins TRBV18 to TRBJ1-6; 7 nucleotides match TRBD1. The CDR3 runs to 15 residues. J gave up 4 bases and V 4 bases, and 4 bases lay outside the gene matches. The germline V gene encodes CDR1 KGHSH and CDR2 LQKENI. CDR3 region: CASSLPGQYNSPLHF. CDR3 nucleotide sequence: TGTGCCAGCTCACTTCCGGGACAGTATAATTCACCCCTCCACTTT.

The rearrangement uses TRBV28 and TRBJ1-2; D might be TRBD1 (5 bases). From germline, CDR1 is MDHEN and CDR2 SYDVKM. Trimming cost V 3 bases and J 5 bases, with 13 bases left between them. The length of the CDR3 is 14 residues. CDR3 sequence: CASSFSDSVYGYTF. CDR3 coding DNA: TGTGCCAGCAGTTTCTCAGACAGTGTATATGGCTACACCTTC.

The V gene is TRBV3-1 (or the pseudogene TRBV3-2), the J gene TRBJ1-1; 7 bases map to TRBD1. Germline assignment: CDR1 LGHDT and CDR2 YNNKEL (reference sequence). This CDR3 comprises 16 residues. With V trimmed by 0 bases and J by 6 bases, 10 bases remained unmatched. CDR3 protein: CASSQDIDRDSPEAFF. The CDR3, as DNA: TGTGCCAGCAGCCAAGATATAGACAGGGATTCCCCTGAAGCTTTCTTT.

This chain uses TRBV7-9 with TRBJ1-2, with D tentatively TRBD1 (6 bases). The length of the CDR3 is 15 residues. The germline V and J ends were trimmed by 1 base and 8 bases, with 17 bases remaining between them. Germline CDR1 and CDR2: SEHNR and FQNEAQ (reference sequence). In DNA form, the CDR3 reads TGTGCCAGCAGCTTAGAAGTCTCAGGCCAGGGGGGCTACACCTTC. Translation gives CASSLEVSGQGGYTF. The variable domain in full, completed from reference TRBV7-9 and TRBJ1-2, reads DTGVSQNPRHKITKRGQNVTFRCDPISEHNRLYWYRQTLGQGPEFLTYFQNEAQLEKSRLLSDRFSAERPKGSFSTLEIQRTEQGDSAMYLCASSLEVSGQGGYTFGSGTRLTVV.

The chain joins TRBV9 to TRBJ2-3; 9 bases align to TRBD1. The CDR3 runs to 16 residues. Trimming cost V 4 bases and J 3 bases; bases outside gene matches: 9. Germline values: CDR1 SGDLS, CDR2 YYNGEE. The CDR3: CASSFHRGPGTDTQYF. CDR3 DNA sequence: TGTGCCAGCAGCTTCCACAGGGGGCCGGGAACAGATACGCAGTATTTT.

The chain links TRBV5-5 to TRBJ1-2; unclear D gene. Germline loops: CDR1 SGHKS, CDR2 YYEKEE (reference sequence). V lost 0 bases and J lost 8, with 5 bases in between. This CDR3 comprises 11 residues. The chain's CDR3 is CASSLDGGYTF. CDR3 DNA: TGTGCCAGCAGCTTGGATGGCGGCTACACCTTC.

J is TRBJ1-1 and V is TRBV7-8; D is undetermined. The CDR3 has 14 residues. CDR1 is SGHVS and CDR2 is FQNEAQ in the germline V gene. Between the trimmed V and J ends, which lost 5 bases and 4 bases, there was a span of 14 bases. Here the CDR3 reads CASSDKREGTEAFF. The CDR3 DNA reads as TGTGCCAGCAGCGATAAAAGGGAGGGCACTGAAGCTTTCTTT.